This T cell receptor (beta chain) is drawn from a study of control samples from healthy donors and cancer patients. The length of the CDR3 is 14 residues. V lost 1 base to trimming and J lost 7 bases, with 13 bases between them. Per germline, CDR1 LGHDT and CDR2 YNNKEL (reference sequence). Profiled with immunoSEQ multiplex PCR; TCRdb holds only in-frame clones, not every one. The table records approximately 150,000 clones, roughly 92% of them present only once. Sequencing was carried out using blood. This TCR derives from a young woman in good health. The V gene is TRBV3-1 (or the pseudogene TRBV3-2), the J gene TRBJ2-5; TRBD2 might be the D (5 bases). For the CDR3, the DNA is TGTGCCAGCAGCCAAGTGGCAGGCGCGGGGACCCAGTACTTC. It encodes CASSQVAGAGTQYF.